The rows below give T cell receptor beta chains drawn from one sample of a study of T cell responses to AZD1222 COVID-19 vaccine. The table came from immunoSEQ multiplex PCR; TCRdb's copy has only in-frame clones and leaves some out. The repertoire holds 110,000 or so clones, with about 90% as singletons. Here the sequenced sample was peripheral blood, taken on day 0 of AZD1222 vaccination. These TCRs come from an adult in good health. Each CDR3 is given with its conserved first and last residue. D genes are given only for firm matches. The size entry is marked missing in some rows and otherwise reads once, few, many or a size class.

clone size | J gene | D gene | V gene | CDR3 protein | CDR3 DNA
NA | TRBJ1-1 | NA | TRBV18 | CASSPQTVNTEAFF | TGTGCCAGCTCACCCCAGACTGTGAACACTGAAGCTTTCTTT
NA | TRBJ2-1 | TRBD1 | TRBV2 | CASRWTGGQNEQFF | TGTGCCAGCCGATGGACAGGGGGCCAGAATGAGCAGTTCTTC
NA | TRBJ2-1 | TRBD2 | TRBV19 | CASSNRGGARTSSYNEQFF | TGTGCCAGTAGCAATCGCGGGGGTGCGAGAACTAGCTCCTACAATGAGCAGTTCTTC
NA | TRBJ2-3 | NA | TRBV2 | CASSPQGTKKYF | TGTGCCAGCAGTCCCCAGGGGACTAAAAAGTATTTT
NA | TRBJ2-1 | NA | TRBV12-3/TRBV12-4 | CASTLYNEQFF | TGTGCCAGCACCCTTTACAATGAGCAGTTCTTC
NA | TRBJ1-1 | NA | TRBV19 | CASSDRHGNTEAFF | TGTGCCAGTAGTGACAGGCATGGGAACACTGAAGCTTTCTTT
NA | TRBJ1-1 | NA | TRBV19 | CASKFLTPGPSPNTEAFF | TGTGCCAGTAAGTTTTTGACACCCGGACCGAGCCCCAACACTGAAGCTTTCTTT
NA | TRBJ2-2 | TRBD1 | TRBV18 | CASSPLDRGDTGELFF | TGTGCCAGCTCACCACTGGACAGGGGGGACACCGGGGAGCTGTTTTTT
once | TRBJ1-3 | TRBD1 | TRBV4-2 | CASSQETGVGNTIYF | TGTGCCAGCAGCCAAGAAACAGGGGTGGGAAACACCATATATTTT
NA | TRBJ2-7 | TRBD2 | TRBV6-5 | CASSYLLAGSYEQYF | TGTGCCAGCAGTTACTTGCTAGCGGGAAGCTACGAGCAGTACTTC
NA | TRBJ1-5 | NA | TRBV10-3 | CAISESGIVNQPQHF | TGTGCCATCAGTGAATCGGGGATCGTCAATCAGCCCCAGCATTTT
once | TRBJ2-6 | NA | TRBV7-9 | CASSLAAGANVLTF | TGTGCCAGCAGCTTAGCGGCTGGGGCCAACGTCCTGACTTTC
NA | TRBJ1-2 | NA | TRBV5-6 | CASSPGRYGYTF | TGTGCCAGCAGCCCGGGTCGTTATGGCTACACCTTC
NA | TRBJ2-7 | NA | TRBV2 | CASSAYRDTHF | TGTGCCAGCAGTGCTTACCGGGACACGCACTTC
NA | TRBJ1-5 | NA | TRBV12-5 | CASGLDGGAGQPQHF | TGTGCTAGTGGTTTGGACGGAGGGGCAGGGCAGCCCCAGCATTTT
once | TRBJ1-3 | NA | TRBV5-1 | CASSLGGTGNTIYF | TGCGCCAGCAGCTTGGGGGGAACTGGAAACACCATATATTTT
NA | TRBJ2-2 | NA | TRBV7-8 | CASSSGQRVANTGELFF | TGTGCCAGCAGCTCGGGCCAGCGGGTAGCGAACACCGGGGAGCTGTTTTTT
NA | TRBJ1-1 | NA | TRBV6-2/TRBV6-3 | CASSYPTPTIF | TGTGCCAGCAGTTACCCGACCCCGACCATTTTT
NA | TRBJ2-7 | NA | TRBV5-4 | CASTDRTQSSYEQYF | TGTGCCAGCACCGACAGAACCCAGAGCTCCTACGAGCAGTACTTC
NA | TRBJ1-6 | TRBD1 | TRBV25-1 | CASSELTGDNSPLHF | TGTGCCAGCAGTGAATTAACAGGGGATAATTCACCCCTCCACTTT
NA | TRBJ1-3 | NA | TRBV9 | CASSVGQALWGNTIYF | TGTGCCAGCAGCGTAGGACAAGCCTTATGGGGAAACACCATATATTTT
NA | TRBJ1-1 | NA | TRBV6-4 | CASSVQLNTEAFF | TGTGCCAGCAGTGTACAATTGAACACTGAAGCTTTCTTT
once | TRBJ1-3 | NA | TRBV6-5 | CASSYSQGTGNTIYF | TGTGCCAGCAGTTACTCACAGGGTACTGGAAACACCATATATTTT
NA | TRBJ1-1 | NA | TRBV19 | CASSIWGKDTEAFF | TGTGCCAGTAGTATCTGGGGGAAGGACACTGAAGCTTTCTTT
NA | TRBJ1-2 | NA | TRBV28 | CASSLSDGVGYTF | TGTGCCAGCAGTTTATCCGACGGAGTAGGCTACACCTTC
once | TRBJ2-7 | NA | TRBV19 | CASSIGPEQYF | TGTGCCAGTAGTATAGGCCCCGAGCAGTACTTC
NA | TRBJ1-3 | NA | TRBV6-5 | CASIVGPYGNTIYF | TGTGCCAGCATTGTGGGACCGTATGGAAACACCATATATTTT
NA | TRBJ2-3 | NA | TRBV11-2 | CASSLRTDTQYF | TGTGCCAGCAGCTTAAGGACAGATACGCAGTATTTT
NA | TRBJ1-5 | NA | TRBV7-9 | CVSSVRGGNQPQHF | TGTGTCAGCAGCGTAAGGGGAGGCAATCAGCCCCAGCATTTT
NA | TRBJ1-2 | NA | TRBV3-1/TRBV3-2 | CASSQEENYGYTF | TGTGCCAGCAGCCAAGAAGAAAACTATGGCTACACCTTC
NA | TRBJ2-1 | NA | TRBV9 | CASSVAKAYNEQFF | TGTGCCAGCAGCGTAGCTAAGGCTTACAATGAGCAGTTCTTC
NA | TRBJ1-1 | NA | TRBV5-6 | CASSSGGIGVMNTEAFF | TGTGCCAGCAGTTCAGGCGGGATAGGGGTGATGAACACTGAAGCTTTCTTT
NA | TRBJ2-1 | NA | TRBV7-9 | CASSSPSFHEQFF | TGTGCCAGCAGCTCCCCTTCCTTCCATGAGCAGTTCTTC
NA | TRBJ2-3 | NA | TRBV19 | CASSMGWGTDTQYF | TGTGCCAGTAGTATGGGTTGGGGCACAGATACGCAGTATTTT
NA | TRBJ2-3 | NA | TRBV3-1/TRBV3-2 | CASSQVRLSGVNTQYF | TGTGCCAGCAGCCAAGTGAGACTTAGTGGGGTGAATACGCAGTATTTT
NA | TRBJ1-5 | TRBD1 | TRBV19 | CASSMGQGGNQPQHF | TGTGCCAGTAGTATGGGACAGGGTGGCAATCAGCCCCAGCATTTT
NA | TRBJ1-1 | NA | TRBV11-3 | CASSARNTEAFF | TGTGCCAGCAGCGCCAGGAACACTGAAGCTTTCTTT
NA | TRBJ1-4 | TRBD1 | TRBV29-1 | CSYGQGGEKLFF | TGCAGCTACGGACAGGGGGGGGAAAAACTGTTTTTT
NA | TRBJ2-5 | NA | TRBV18 | CASSPDVAISETQYF | TGTGCCAGCTCACCGGATGTCGCAATCTCGGAGACCCAGTACTTC
NA | TRBJ1-1 | NA | TRBV5-4 | CASSPDLIGGTEAFF | TGTGCCAGCAGCCCGGACCTAATAGGCGGCACTGAAGCTTTCTTT
NA | TRBJ1-6 | NA | TRBV7-2 | CASSQQVNSPLHF | TGTGCCAGCAGCCAACAAGTTAATTCACCCCTCCACTTT
NA | TRBJ2-3 | NA | TRBV28 | CASRGTDTQYF | TGTGCCAGCAGAGGCACAGATACGCAGTATTTT
NA | TRBJ2-2 | NA | TRBV9 | CASSVDEGVEGELFF | TGTGCCAGCAGCGTAGACGAGGGGGTCGAAGGGGAGCTGTTTTTT
NA | TRBJ1-4 | NA | TRBV3-1/TRBV3-2 | CASSQKGTNEKLFF | TGTGCCAGCAGCCAAAAGGGAACTAATGAAAAACTGTTTTTT
NA | TRBJ1-5 | NA | TRBV19 | CASSMGDTVNQPQHF | TGTGCCAGTAGTATGGGGGATACAGTCAATCAGCCCCAGCATTTT
once | TRBJ2-5 | TRBD2 | TRBV5-1 | CASSLGAGGIQETQYF | TGCGCCAGCAGCTTGGGAGCGGGGGGTATACAAGAGACCCAGTACTTC
NA | TRBJ1-4 | TRBD1 | TRBV6-1 | CASSDGTVEKLFF | TGTGCCAGCAGTGACGGGACAGTAGAAAAACTGTTTTTT
NA | TRBJ1-4 | NA | TRBV2 | CASSDNGEKLFF | TGTGCCAGCAGTGACAACGGGGAAAAACTGTTTTTT
once | TRBJ2-1 | TRBD2 | TRBV11-1 | CASSTRLAEDEQFF | TGTGCCAGCAGCACCCGACTAGCCGAGGATGAGCAGTTCTTC
NA | TRBJ2-3 | NA | TRBV7-2 | CASSLERTDTQYF | TGTGCCAGCAGCTTAGAACGGACAGATACGCAGTATTTT
NA | TRBJ1-5 | TRBD1 | TRBV2 | CASSGGTGGQPQHF | TGTGCCAGCAGTGGGGGGACAGGGGGGCAGCCCCAGCATTTT
NA | TRBJ1-3 | NA | TRBV3-1/TRBV3-2 | CASSQGGASSGNTIYF | TGTGCCAGCAGCCAAGGGGGGGCGAGCTCTGGAAACACCATATATTTT
NA | TRBJ1-3 | TRBD1 | TRBV10-2 | CASRGQGARGNTIYF | TGCGCCAGCAGGGGACAGGGGGCGCGGGGAAACACCATATATTTT
NA | TRBJ1-1 | NA | TRBV19 | CASSKEGRRGAFF | TGTGCCAGTAGCAAGGAGGGGCGGAGAGGAGCTTTCTTT
NA | TRBJ1-3 | NA | TRBV5-6 | CASSPPTGDGNTIYF | TGTGCCAGCAGCCCGCCGACGGGGGACGGAAACACCATATATTTT
NA | TRBJ1-2 | NA | TRBV2 | CASSVWEVVGYTF | TGTGCCAGCAGTGTATGGGAGGTAGTTGGCTACACCTTC
once | TRBJ2-7 | TRBD1 | TRBV19 | CARKSPRQGAKYEQYF | TGTGCCAGGAAATCTCCCAGACAGGGGGCGAAGTACGAGCAGTACTTC
few | TRBJ1-6 | TRBD1 | TRBV19 | CASSASTGTGGSPLHF | TGTGCCAGTAGCGCTTCGACCGGGACAGGGGGATCACCCCTCCACTTT
few | TRBJ2-7 | NA | TRBV6-5 | CASSYTPNSYEQYF | TGTGCCAGCAGTTACACTCCGAACTCCTACGAGCAGTACTTC
NA | TRBJ2-7 | TRBD1 | TRBV19 | CASSPTLTGVRTYEQYF | TGTGCCAGTAGCCCCACCTTAACAGGGGTGCGAACCTACGAGCAGTACTTC